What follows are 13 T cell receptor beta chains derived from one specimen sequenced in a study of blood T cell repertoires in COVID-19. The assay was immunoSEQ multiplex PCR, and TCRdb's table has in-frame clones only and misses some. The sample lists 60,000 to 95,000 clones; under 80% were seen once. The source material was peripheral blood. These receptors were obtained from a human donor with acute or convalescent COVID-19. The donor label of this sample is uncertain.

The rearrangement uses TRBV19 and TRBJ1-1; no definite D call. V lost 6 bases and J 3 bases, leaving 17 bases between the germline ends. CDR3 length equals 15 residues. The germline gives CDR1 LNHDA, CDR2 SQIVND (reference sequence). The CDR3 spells CASSSGSIEYTEAFF. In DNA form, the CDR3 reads TGTGCCAGTAGCTCCGGGAGCATCGAGTACACTGAAGCTTTCTTT.

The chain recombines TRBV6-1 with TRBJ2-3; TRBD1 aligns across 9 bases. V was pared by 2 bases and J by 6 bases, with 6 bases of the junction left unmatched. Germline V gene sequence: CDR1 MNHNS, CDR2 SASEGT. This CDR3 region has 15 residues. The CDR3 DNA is TGTGCCAGCAGTGAAATTGGGACAGGGATTGATACGCAGTATTTT. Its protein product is CASSEIGTGIDTQYF.

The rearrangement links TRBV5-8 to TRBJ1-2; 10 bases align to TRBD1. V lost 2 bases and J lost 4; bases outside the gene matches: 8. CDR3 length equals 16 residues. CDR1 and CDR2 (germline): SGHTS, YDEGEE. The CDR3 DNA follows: TGTGCCAGCAGCTTAACCGGGACAGGGGACACCTATGGCTACACCTTC. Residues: CASSLTGTGDTYGYTF.

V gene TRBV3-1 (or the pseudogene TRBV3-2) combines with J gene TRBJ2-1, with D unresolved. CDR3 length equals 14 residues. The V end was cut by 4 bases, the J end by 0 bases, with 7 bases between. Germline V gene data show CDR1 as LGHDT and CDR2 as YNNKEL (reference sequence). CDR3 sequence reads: CASSPPRSYNEQFF. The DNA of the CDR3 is TGTGCCAGCAGCCCCCCCCGCTCCTACAATGAGCAGTTCTTC.

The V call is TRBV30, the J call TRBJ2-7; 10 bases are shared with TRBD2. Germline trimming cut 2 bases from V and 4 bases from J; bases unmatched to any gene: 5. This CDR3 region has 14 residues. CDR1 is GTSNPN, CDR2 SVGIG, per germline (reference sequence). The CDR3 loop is CAWSSSGGHYEQYF. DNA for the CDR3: TGTGCCTGGAGTTCTAGCGGGGGCCATTACGAGCAGTACTTC.

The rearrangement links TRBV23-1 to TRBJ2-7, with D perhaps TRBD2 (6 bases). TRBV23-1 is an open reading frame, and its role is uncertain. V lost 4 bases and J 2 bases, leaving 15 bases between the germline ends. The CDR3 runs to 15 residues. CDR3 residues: CASSPPSEGPYEQYV. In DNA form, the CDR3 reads TGCGCCAGCAGTCCCCCCTCGGAGGGACCCTACGAGCAGTACGTC.

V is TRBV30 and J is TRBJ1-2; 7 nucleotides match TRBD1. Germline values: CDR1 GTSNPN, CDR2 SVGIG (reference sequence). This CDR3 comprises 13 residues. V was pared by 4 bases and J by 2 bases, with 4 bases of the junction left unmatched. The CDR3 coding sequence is TGTGCCTGGACCGGGACAGCAAACTATGGCTACACCTTC. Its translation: CAWTGTANYGYTF.

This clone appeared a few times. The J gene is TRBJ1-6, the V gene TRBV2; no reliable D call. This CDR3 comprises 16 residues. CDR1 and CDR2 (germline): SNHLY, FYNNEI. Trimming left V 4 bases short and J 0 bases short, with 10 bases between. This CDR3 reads CASSVIGSSYNSPLHF. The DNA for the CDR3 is TGTGCCAGCAGTGTTATAGGGAGCTCCTATAATTCACCCCTCCACTTT.

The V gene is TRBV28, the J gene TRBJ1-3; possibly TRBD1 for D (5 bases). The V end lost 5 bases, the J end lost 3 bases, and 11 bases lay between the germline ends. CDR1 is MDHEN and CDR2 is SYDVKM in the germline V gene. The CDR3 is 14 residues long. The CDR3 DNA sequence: TGTGCCAGCAGTCCCTTACAGGTTGGAAACACCATATATTTT. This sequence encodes CASSPLQVGNTIYF.

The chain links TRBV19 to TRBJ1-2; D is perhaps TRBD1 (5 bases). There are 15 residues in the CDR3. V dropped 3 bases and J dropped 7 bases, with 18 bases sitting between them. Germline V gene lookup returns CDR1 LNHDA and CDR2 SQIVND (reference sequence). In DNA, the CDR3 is TGTGCCAGTAGTATTCTCGGAGGGGTAGTCGGTGGCTACACCTTC. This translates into CASSILGGVVGGYTF.

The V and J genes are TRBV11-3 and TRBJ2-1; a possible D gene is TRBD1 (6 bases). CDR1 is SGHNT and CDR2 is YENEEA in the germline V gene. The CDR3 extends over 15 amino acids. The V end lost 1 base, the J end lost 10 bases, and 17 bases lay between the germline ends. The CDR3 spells CASSLVTGQSAEQFF. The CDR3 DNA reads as TGTGCCAGCAGCTTAGTTACAGGACAGTCGGCCGAGCAGTTCTTC.

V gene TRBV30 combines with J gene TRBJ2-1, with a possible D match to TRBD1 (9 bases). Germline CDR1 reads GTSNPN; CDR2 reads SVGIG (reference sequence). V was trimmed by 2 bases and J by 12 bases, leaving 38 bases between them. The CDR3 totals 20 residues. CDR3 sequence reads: CAWSPQPGTGLGLAGGGQFF. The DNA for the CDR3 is TGTGCCTGGAGTCCCCAGCCCGGGACAGGGCTAGGGCTAGCGGGTGGTGGGCAGTTCTTC.

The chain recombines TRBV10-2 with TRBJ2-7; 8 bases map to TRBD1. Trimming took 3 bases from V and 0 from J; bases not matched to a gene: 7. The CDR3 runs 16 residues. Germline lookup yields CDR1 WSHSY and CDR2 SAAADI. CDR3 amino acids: CASSDPGQVSSYEQYV. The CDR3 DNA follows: TGCGCCAGCAGTGACCCGGGACAGGTGAGCTCCTACGAGCAGTACGTC.